A selection of T cell receptor beta chains follows, all from one sample in a study of blood T cell repertoires in COVID-19. Clones were sequenced by immunoSEQ multiplex PCR, and TCRdb holds only the in-frame ones, with some missing. The sample carries 300,000 to 400,000 clones, around 87% recorded once. The sample consisted of PBMCs or T cells enriched from blood (not recorded which). These receptors were taken from a woman younger than 45 with acute COVID-19. Both conserved end residues are part of each CDR3. Each record gives: J gene, V gene, clone size, D gene, CDR3 protein, CDR3 DNA. D genes are given only for firm matches. A clone size is listed for some rows: how often the clone was seen (once, few, many), or a class if it is expanded.

TRBJ1-1	TRBV18	.	.	CASRSGHPNTEAFF	TGTGCCAGCCGTTCGGGACACCCGAACACTGAAGCTTTCTTT
TRBJ1-1	TRBV12-5	few	.	CASGEITEAFF	TGTGCTAGTGGTGAGATCACTGAAGCTTTCTTT
TRBJ2-1	TRBV7-3	.	TRBD1	CASSLATGALPGEQFF	TGTGCCAGCAGCTTGGCTACAGGGGCCCTCCCGGGAGAGCAGTTCTTC
TRBJ1-4	TRBV12-3/TRBV12-4	.	.	CASSLELAGKLFF	TGTGCCAGCAGTTTGGAGCTGGCCGGAAAACTGTTTTTT
TRBJ1-1	TRBV19	.	.	CASSIGTGLLSEAFF	TGTGCCAGTAGTATCGGTACAGGGTTGCTAAGTGAAGCTTTCTTT
TRBJ2-5	TRBV4-2	.	.	CASSQDLGRGGETQYF	TGTGCCAGCAGCCAAGATTTGGGGCGCGGTGGAGAGACCCAGTACTTC
TRBJ2-1	TRBV9	.	.	CASTKGGGPNNEQFF	TGTGCCAGCACCAAAGGGGGGGGGCCGAACAATGAGCAGTTCTTC
TRBJ2-7	TRBV24-1	.	.	CATSDAGSYEQYF	TGTGCCACCAGTGACGCAGGCTCCTACGAGCAGTACTTC
TRBJ1-3	TRBV7-6	few	TRBD1	CASSLTGDAPGNTIYF	TGTGCCAGCAGCTTAACAGGGGATGCCCCTGGAAACACCATATATTTT
TRBJ2-3	TRBV5-6	.	TRBD2	CASSGRAGGTDTQYF	TGTGCCAGCAGCGGGCGAGCGGGGGGCACAGATACGCAGTATTTT
TRBJ1-3	TRBV19	.	.	CASRPTSGNTIYF	TGTGCCAGCAGGCCCACCTCTGGAAACACCATATATTTT
TRBJ1-2	TRBV9	few	.	CASSVDLGGLDGYTF	TGTGCCAGCAGCGTAGATTTAGGAGGGCTGGATGGCTACACCTTC
TRBJ1-5	TRBV5-5	.	.	CASSFGLISNQPQHF	TGTGCCAGCAGCTTCGGACTGATTAGCAATCAGCCCCAGCATTTT
TRBJ2-7	TRBV21-1	.	.	CASSPRGHKASCYEQYF	TGTGCCAGCAGCCCCCGGGGACACAAGGCCTCCTGCTACGAGCAGTACTTC
TRBJ2-5	TRBV18	.	TRBD2	CASSPLAGGLETQYF	TGTGCCAGCTCACCACTTGCGGGGGGCCTAGAGACCCAGTACTTC
TRBJ2-1	TRBV27	.	TRBD1	CASSLDRPPYNEQFF	TGTGCCAGCAGCTTGGACAGGCCCCCGTACAATGAGCAGTTCTTC
TRBJ1-6	TRBV3-1/TRBV3-2	once	.	CASSPTWGVNSPLHF	TGTGCCAGCAGCCCAACCTGGGGGGTCAATTCACCCCTCCACTTT
TRBJ1-2	TRBV6-5	.	.	CASSYFGESPNYGYTF	TGTGCCAGCAGTTACTTTGGGGAGTCACCTAACTATGGCTACACCTTC
TRBJ2-7	TRBV11-2	.	TRBD2	CASSLDLEAREVDEQYF	TGTGCCAGCAGCTTAGACTTAGAGGCCCGGGAGGTCGACGAGCAGTACTTC
TRBJ1-2	TRBV2	.	.	CASSSEWGDGYTF	TGTGCCAGCAGCTCCGAGTGGGGGGATGGCTACACCTTC
TRBJ2-2	TRBV9	.	TRBD1	CASSARTGENTGELFF	TGTGCCAGCAGCGCGAGGACAGGAGAAAACACCGGGGAGCTGTTTTTT
TRBJ2-7	TRBV6-6	.	TRBD1	CASKDRVDGEQYF	TGTGCCAGCAAAGACAGGGTCGACGGCGAGCAGTACTTC
TRBJ2-1	TRBV6-4	many	TRBD2	CASSVGSGDHNEQFF	TGTGCCAGCAGTGTGGGTAGCGGGGATCACAATGAGCAGTTCTTC
TRBJ2-3	TRBV5-6	.	TRBD2	CASSLVRAGGDTQYF	TGTGCCAGCAGCTTGGTTCGAGCGGGGGGAGATACGCAGTATTTT
TRBJ1-4	TRBV7-6	.	TRBD1	CASSWGTDTEKLFF	TGTGCCAGCAGCTGGGGGACAGACACTGAAAAACTGTTTTTT
TRBJ1-4	TRBV12-3/TRBV12-4	.	.	CASSPGVREKLFF	TGTGCCAGCAGTCCAGGGGTACGTGAAAAACTGTTTTTT
TRBJ2-7	TRBV12-1	.	.	CSSSLGSTSGAFPHEQYF	TGTTCCAGCAGCTTGGGGTCGACTAGCGGGGCCTTCCCCCACGAGCAGTACTTC
TRBJ1-5	TRBV19	.	.	CASSLELRPLFWPQHF	TGTGCCAGTAGTCTGGAACTGAGGCCACTGTTTTGGCCCCAGCATTTT
TRBJ1-2	TRBV19	.	TRBD1	CASSIDSGGSGYTF	TGTGCCAGTAGTATAGATTCAGGGGGCAGCGGCTACACCTTC
TRBJ1-2	TRBV5-1	.	TRBD1	CASSSITGVDYGYTF	TGCGCCAGCAGCTCCATTACAGGGGTCGACTATGGCTACACCTTC
TRBJ1-3	TRBV24-1	.	TRBD1	CATTGGGNTIYF	TGTGCCACCACAGGGGGGGGAAACACCATATATTTT
TRBJ2-1	TRBV3-1/TRBV3-2	once	TRBD2	CASSPTSGGAYEQFF	TGTGCCAGCAGCCCCACTAGCGGGGGGGCGTATGAGCAGTTCTTC
TRBJ2-3	TRBV13	.	TRBD2	CASSFGTSGGDTQYF	TGTGCCAGCAGCTTCGGGACTAGCGGGGGAGATACGCAGTATTTT
TRBJ1-4	TRBV3-1/TRBV3-2	.	TRBD1	CASSPRQGNEKLFF	TGTGCCAGCAGCCCACGACAGGGGAATGAAAAACTGTTTTTT
TRBJ1-1	TRBV11-2	.	.	CASSLVQGNTEAFF	TGTGCCAGCAGCTTAGTTCAGGGGAACACTGAAGCTTTCTTT
TRBJ1-4	TRBV18	.	TRBD1	CASSRDRAGNEKLFF	TGTGCCAGCTCACGCGACAGGGCGGGTAATGAAAAACTGTTTTTT
TRBJ2-7	TRBV29-1	.	TRBD1	CSVAQGATYEQYF	TGCAGCGTTGCACAGGGGGCCACCTACGAGCAGTACTTC
TRBJ1-2	TRBV5-5	.	.	CASSLVRGDYGYTF	TGTGCCAGCAGCTTGGTCAGGGGAGACTATGGCTACACCTTC
TRBJ2-3	TRBV7-9	.	.	CASSLTLLPTDTQYF	TGTGCCAGCAGCTTAACTCTCCTACCGACAGATACGCAGTATTTT
TRBJ2-4	TRBV3-1/TRBV3-2	once	TRBD2	CASSLGLAGGKGKNIQYF	TGTGCCAGCAGTCTCGGACTAGCGGGGGGAAAGGGCAAAAACATTCAGTACTTC
TRBJ2-5	TRBV6-5	.	.	CASSYSMVAVETQYF	TGTGCCAGCAGTTACTCGATGGTAGCTGTAGAGACCCAGTACTTC
TRBJ2-3	TRBV3-1/TRBV3-2	once	.	CASSYRDTQYF	TGTGCCAGCAGCTACCGGGATACGCAGTATTTT
TRBJ2-7	TRBV2	.	.	CAGSAGAGEQYF	TGTGCCGGATCGGCGGGGGCAGGCGAGCAGTACTTC
TRBJ1-5	TRBV6-5	.	.	CASTTSNQPQHF	TGTGCCAGCACCACAAGCAATCAGCCCCAGCATTTT
TRBJ1-5	TRBV6-5	.	.	CASSLIGGNQPQHF	TGTGCCAGCAGTTTGATAGGGGGCAATCAGCCCCAGCATTTT
TRBJ1-5	TRBV2	.	TRBD1	CASRLQGMGNQPQHF	TGTGCCAGCAGGTTACAGGGGATGGGCAATCAGCCCCAGCATTTT
TRBJ1-2	TRBV15	once	TRBD1	CATSRTGGGSYGYTF	TGTGCCACCAGCAGAACAGGGGGCGGGAGCTATGGCTACACCTTC
TRBJ2-1	TRBV6-4	once	TRBD1	CASSGDRGLYNEQFF	TGTGCCAGCAGTGGGGACAGGGGGCTGTACAATGAGCAGTTCTTC
TRBJ2-6	TRBV3-1/TRBV3-2	.	.	CASTRSGANVLTF	TGTGCCAGCACCAGATCTGGGGCCAACGTCCTGACTTTC
TRBJ2-7	TRBV5-6	.	TRBD1	CASRPTGGGYEQYF	TGTGCCAGCAGGCCGACAGGGGGCGGCTACGAGCAGTACTTC
TRBJ1-2	TRBV5-1	.	TRBD1	CASSLAATGGNYGYTF	TGCGCCAGCAGCTTGGCCGCTACAGGGGGTAACTATGGCTACACCTTC
TRBJ2-2	TRBV13	.	.	CASSLGQLDTGELFF	TGTGCCAGCAGCCTTGGACAGCTAGACACCGGGGAGCTGTTTTTT
TRBJ2-5	TRBV5-1	.	TRBD1	CASSSGQGLETQYF	TGCGCCAGCAGCTCGGGACAGGGGTTAGAGACCCAGTACTTC